The next 27 T cell receptor beta chains were all read from a single sample in a study of blood T cells in healthy people across ages. A second roughly 6 to 11 cycle PCR used barcoded and J-beta primers. TCRdb used MiXCR to reprocess the 5' RACE reads, holding one entry per CDR3 protein. Of around 800,000 distinct CDR3 sequences listed, 40% to 50% are singletons. Specimen: blood. The receptors originated from a man between 60 and 75 years old in good health.

As to this clonotype: An end of the junction differs from the germline gene, which may be a read error. This chain joins TRBV15 and TRBJ2-5; 9 bases match TRBD1. The J call is doubtful: the DNA matches TRBJ2-7 better. CDR3 length: 16 residues. The germline gives CDR1 LNHNV, CDR2 YYDKDF (reference sequence). The CDR3 spells CATSRQSGTGLYEQYF. CDR3 DNA: TGCGCCACCAGCAGACAGTCCGGGACAGGGCTTTACGAGCAGTACTTC.

V gene TRBV5-5 combines with J gene TRBJ2-3; no clear D. CDR1 and CDR2 from the germline V gene are SGHKS and YYEKEE (reference sequence). The V and J ends lost 2 bases and 6 bases respectively, with 16 bases between them. CDR3 length: 15 amino acids. The CDR3 DNA is TGTGCCAGCAGCTTACGACCGCTTGTTGAGGATACGCAGTATTTT. Protein: CASSLRPLVEDTQYF.

This clonotype was observed at least ten times. The rearrangement links TRBV14 to TRBJ2-5; weak D call: TRBD2 (6 bases). The germline CDR1 and CDR2 sequences are SGHDN and FVKESK. Trimming took 4 bases from V and 3 from J, leaving 18 bases between them. This CDR3 contains 16 residues. CDR3 nucleotides: TGTGCCAGCAGCCTAAACTTCGGGACTCCGGAAGAGACCCAGTACTTC. Residues: CASSLNFGTPEETQYF.

The chain's CDR3 is CATRDFRAEQFF. The CDR3 DNA is TGTGCCACCAGGGACTTTCGGGCTGAGCAGTTCTTC. This chain links TRBV24-1 with TRBJ2-1; perhaps TRBD2 as D (5 bases). CDR1 and CDR2 from the germline V gene are KGHDR and SFDVKD. The CDR3 length is 12 residues. The V and J ends lost 7 bases and 9 bases respectively, with 12 bases between them.

The V gene is TRBV20-1, the J gene TRBJ2-1; no firm D call. Germline V gene data show CDR1 as DFQATT and CDR2 as SNEGSKA (reference sequence). This CDR3 spans 11 amino acids. Trimming shortened V by 6 bases and J by 3 bases, and 6 bases separated the two germline ends. The CDR3 reads CSALYYNEQFF. Written as DNA, the CDR3 is TGCAGTGCGTTATACTACAATGAGCAGTTCTTC.

This clonotype was counted many times. The genes are TRBV12-3 or TRBV12-4 and TRBJ1-1; TRBD1 matches 8 bases. V lost 1 base, J lost 5 bases, and 6 bases stayed unmatched. CDR3 size: 15 residues. The CDR3 loop is CASSLEQGVGTEAFF. DNA of the CDR3: TGTGCCAGCAGTTTAGAACAGGGGGTAGGGACTGAAGCTTTCTTT.

This chain joins TRBV7-2 and TRBJ2-2; TRBD2 matches at 10 bases. In germline, CDR1 is SGHTA, CDR2 FQGNSA. With V trimmed by 6 bases and J by 4 bases, 8 bases remained unmatched. The CDR3 extends over 16 amino acids. CDR3 nucleotides: TGTGCCAGCAGACCACTAGCGGGGCGTGTCACCGGGGAGCTGTTTTTT. Protein product: CASRPLAGRVTGELFF.

Of note for this clonotype: A much larger clone sits a single nucleotide away, making a read error possible. The chain recombines TRBV4-1 with TRBJ2-5; the D gene is possibly TRBD1 (5 bases). The CDR3 is made up of 15 amino acids. CDR1 and CDR2 (germline): MGHRA, YSYEKL. CDR3 loop: CASGQVKGPQETQYF. In DNA, the CDR3 is TGCGCCAGCGGCCAAGTGAAGGGGCCCCAAGAGACCCAGTACTTC.

This clonotype was detected only a few times. The CDR3 bases are TGTGCCAGCATTCCCCAGGGGGCACGGCAAGAGACCCAGTACTTC. Residues: CASIPQGARQETQYF. The J gene is TRBJ2-5, the V gene TRBV6-1, with 8 bases lining up with TRBD1. Germline V lookup: CDR1 MNHNS, CDR2 SASEGT. The CDR3 is 15 residues long. J was trimmed by 2 bases and V by 7 bases; bases with no gene match: 9.

This sequence joins TRBV20-1 and TRBJ1-6; D call uncertain. Germline CDR1 is DFQATT and CDR2 is SNEGSKA (reference sequence). This CDR3 spans 15 amino acids. Deletions cut 1 base from V and 3 bases from J, with 10 bases between. The DNA for the CDR3 is TGCAGTGCTAGAGTGGCCACCAGCTATAATTCACCCCTCCACTTT. Translation: CSARVATSYNSPLHF.

This clonotype was counted between two and nine times. The junction does not match germline at one end; this may be a read error. V is TRBV27 and J is TRBJ1-1; the D is unclear. This CDR3 contains 14 residues. Germline loops: CDR1 MNHEY, CDR2 SMNVEV (reference sequence). DNA of the CDR3: TGTGCCAGCAGTTCCAGACCCTCGAACGCTGAAGCTTTCTTT. This translates into CASSSRPSNAEAFF.

The rearrangement links TRBV10-3 to TRBJ2-7, with D perhaps TRBD1 or TRBD2 (6 bases each). V dropped 3 bases and J dropped 4 bases, with 16 bases sitting between them. CDR3 length equals 15 residues. Germline V CDR1 and CDR2: ENHRY, SYGVKD. The CDR3 reads CAISDPGGAGYEQYF. In DNA, the CDR3 is TGTGCCATCAGTGACCCCGGGGGCGCGGGGTACGAGCAGTACTTC.

The sample holds a few counts of this clonotype. This sequence joins TRBV12-3 or TRBV12-4 and TRBJ2-1; D uncertain. This CDR3 is 15 amino acids long. V shed 2 bases and J shed 7 bases, with 15 bases lying between them. CDR3 bases: TGTGCCAGCAGTTTATTCAGGAGATTTGGGAATGAGCAGTTCTTC. Residues: CASSLFRRFGNEQFF.

This clonotype was picked up a small number of times. The V and J genes are TRBV24-1 and TRBJ2-2; 10 nucleotides line up with TRBD2. V shed 4 bases, J shed 0 bases, and the junction held 10 bases outside the gene matches. Germline values: CDR1 KGHDR, CDR2 SFDVKD. The length of the CDR3 is 19 residues. In DNA form, the CDR3 reads TGTGCCACCAGTGAACCAGCCGGGACTAGCGAGACGAACACCGGGGAGCTGTTTTTT. Translation gives CATSEPAGTSETNTGELFF.

The chain links TRBV6-1 to TRBJ2-5; 9 positions match TRBD1. The CDR3 is made up of 14 amino acids. V shed 6 bases, J shed 5 bases, and the junction held 7 bases outside the gene matches. Germline V CDR1 and CDR2: MNHNS, SASEGT. CDR3 DNA: TGTGCCAGCAGCCGCCCGGACAGGGGCGAGACCCAGTACTTC. This codes for CASSRPDRGETQYF.

V and J are TRBV7-2 and TRBJ2-1; D is possibly TRBD2 (5 bases). The J call may not be correct, given that the DNA end is closer to TRBJ2-7. Germline values: CDR1 SGHTA, CDR2 FQGNSA. CDR3 length: 17 amino acids. CDR3 nucleotides: TGTGCCAGCAGCTTAGGGTTCGACGGGGTCTCCTACAATGAGCAGTACTTC. This translates into CASSLGFDGVSYNEQYF.

The chain carries TRBV30 and TRBJ2-5; D is ambiguous. V shed 1 base and J shed 2 bases, with 8 bases lying between them. This CDR3 is built from 13 residues. Germline CDR1 and CDR2: GTSNPN and SVGIG (reference sequence). The CDR3 protein is CAWSAANQETQYF. The CDR3 DNA follows: TGTGCCTGGAGTGCAGCGAATCAAGAGACCCAGTACTTC.

This clonotype was seen a handful of times. The chain uses TRBV20-1 and TRBJ2-3; D ambiguous. The V end was cut by 4 bases, the J end by 0 bases, with 14 bases between. The CDR3 totals 15 residues. Germline-derived CDR1 and CDR2 are DFQATT and SNEGSKA (reference sequence). The CDR3 protein is CSATQPETSTDTQYF. The CDR3 DNA sequence: TGCAGTGCTACCCAACCGGAAACTAGCACAGATACGCAGTATTTT.

This chain joins TRBV10-3 and TRBJ1-6; D gene uncertain. The CDR3 sequence is 14 residues long. The V gene lost 2 bases and the J gene lost 7 bases, with 9 bases spanning the gap. Germline V gene sequence: CDR1 ENHRY, CDR2 SYGVKD. The CDR3 coding sequence is TGTGCCATCAGTGAGGGACCGTCGAATTCACCCCTCCACTTT. Its protein product is CAISEGPSNSPLHF.

This clonotype has just one count. The chain couples TRBV28 to TRBJ2-7; 9 bases line up with TRBD2. This CDR3 region has 14 residues. The V gene's germline CDR1 is MDHEN and CDR2 SYDVKM. J lost 5 bases, V lost 7 bases, and 9 bases had no gene match. The CDR3 region is CASTLAGEQDEQYF. The CDR3 DNA reads as TGTGCCAGCACCTTAGCGGGGGAGCAGGACGAGCAGTACTTC.

The V and J genes are TRBV20-1 and TRBJ2-7; D perhaps matches TRBD2 (5 bases). The V gene lost 0 bases and the J gene lost 5 bases, with 20 bases spanning the gap. The CDR3 loop spans 16 amino acids. Germline CDR1 is DFQATT and CDR2 is SNEGSKA (reference sequence). This CDR3 is CSARDLEAPTRDEQYF. Here the CDR3 DNA reads TGCAGTGCTAGAGATTTGGAGGCACCGACTCGGGACGAGCAGTACTTC.

CDR3 bases: TGTGCCAGCAGCGCCCTCGCGGTAGATACGCAGTATTTT. Translation gives CASSALAVDTQYF. This chain connects TRBV7-8 to TRBJ2-3; D not resolved. Germline V gene sequence: CDR1 SGHVS, CDR2 FQNEAQ. This CDR3 comprises 13 residues. The V end was cut by 5 bases, the J end by 5 bases, with 11 bases between.

This chain uses TRBV20-1 with TRBJ2-7, with D possibly TRBD1 on 6 matching bases. CDR1 is DFQATT, CDR2 SNEGSKA, per germline (reference sequence). The CDR3 has 15 amino acids. Between the trimmed V and J ends, which lost 1 base and 3 bases, there was a span of 16 bases. CDR3 coding DNA: TGCAGTGCTAGAGGGCACAGGGACCCCAACTACGAGCAGTACTTC. Translating gives CSARGHRDPNYEQYF.

As concerns this clonotype: A junction boundary mismatches the germline segment, possibly from a read error. This chain links TRBV7-2 with TRBJ2-7, with 8 bases lining up with TRBD1. The CDR3 runs 15 residues. Germline V gene lookup returns CDR1 SGHTA and CDR2 FQGNSA. CDR3 residues: CASRKGQGVSNEQYF. The CDR3 DNA is TGTGCCAGCAGAAAAGGACAGGGTGTCTCCAACGAGCAGTACTTC. Variable domain in full (rest from reference TRBV7-2 and TRBJ2-7): GAGVSQSPSNKVTEKGKDVELRCDPISGHTALYWYRQSLGQGLEFLIYFQGNSAPDKSGLPSDRFSAERTGGSVSTLTIQRTQQEDSAVYLCASRKGQGVSNEQYFGPGTRLTVT.

This chain uses TRBV14 with TRBJ2-1; tentative D call: TRBD2 (5 bases). V lost 6 bases to trimming and J lost 5 bases, with 11 bases between them. Germline V gives CDR1 SGHDN, CDR2 FVKESK. The CDR3 loop spans 13 amino acids. DNA of the CDR3: TGTGCCAGCAGATGGACTGGGGACAATGAGCAGTTCTTC. Translated, it gives CASRWTGDNEQFF.

The gene calls are TRBV14 and TRBJ2-5; the D gene is possibly TRBD1 (5 bases). Germline V gives CDR1 SGHDN, CDR2 FVKESK. The CDR3 is 13 amino acids. V was shortened by 0 bases and J by 13 bases, with 15 bases between the two germline ends. DNA of the CDR3: TGTGCCAGCAGCCAAGATTGGTCAGGGCTTGCGTACTTC. Protein product: CASSQDWSGLAYF.

The V and J genes are TRBV7-2 and TRBJ2-7, with D hard to call. From germline, CDR1 is SGHTA and CDR2 FQGNSA. V was shortened by 5 bases and J by 3 bases, with 14 bases between the two germline ends. The CDR3 is 14 amino acids. CDR3 amino acids: CASSPSRTHYEQYF. CDR3 DNA sequence: TGTGCCAGCAGCCCTTCGAGGACCCACTACGAGCAGTACTTC.